The 13 T cell receptor beta chains in this list originate from one sample, sequenced in a study of glioma-infiltrating T cells after dendritic cell vaccination (dated by TCRdb to about 2016). Library preparation used the immunoSEQ multiplex PCR assay. Drawn from immuneACCESS, this table holds only the in-frame rearrangements with V and J called that TCRdb kept. Clones are partly lost; checked studies trace under half to an unresolved V gene and leave the rest unexplained. For this sample there are about 92,000 clones; just over 85% appear just once. The top ten hold 15% to 19% of the sample. The sequencing used blood, collected before dendritic cell vaccination. Receptors were obtained from a human donor with glioblastoma.

This clone showed up just a few times. This sequence joins TRBV5-1 and TRBJ1-5; TRBD1 is a possible D gene (5 bases). V was cut by 2 bases and J by 4 bases, with 10 bases left in between. In germline, CDR1 is SGHRS, CDR2 YFSETQ. The CDR3 loop spans 14 amino acids. In DNA, the CDR3 is TGCGCCAGCAGCTTTAGGGACTGTAATCAGCCCCAGCATTTT. Amino acid sequence: CASSFRDCNQPQHF.

The rearrangement links TRBV5-6 to TRBJ2-1; 8 positions match TRBD1. CDR1 is SGHDT and CDR2 is YYEEEE in the germline V gene. V dropped 2 bases and J dropped 8; count of bases not matched to a gene: 18. The CDR3 runs 18 residues. As DNA, the CDR3 is TGTGCCAGCAGCTTAACCCTTTTATCCGGGACAGGAGGGGATGAGCAGTTCTTC. Its protein is CASSLTLLSGTGGDEQFF.

This clone was picked up a small number of times. V is TRBV7-2 and J is TRBJ1-2; TRBD1 might be the D (5 bases). Deletions cut 1 base from V and 4 bases from J, with 10 bases between. The CDR3 runs to 14 residues. In germline, CDR1 is SGHTA, CDR2 FQGNSA. CDR3 sequence: CASSLVWGGYGYTF. The CDR3 DNA reads as TGTGCCAGCAGCTTAGTATGGGGGGGCTATGGCTACACCTTC.

The V and J genes are TRBV6-4 and TRBJ1-1, with TRBD1 matching over 8 bases. The CDR3 loop spans 18 amino acids. From germline, CDR1 is MRHNA and CDR2 SNTAGT. V lost 3 bases to trimming and J lost 1 base; unmatched junction nucleotides: 13. CDR3 in DNA: TGTGCCAGCAGTGAGGGGACAGGATCCCAGGGGGGGAACACTGAAGCTTTCTTT. It yields the protein CASSEGTGSQGGNTEAFF.

The V gene is TRBV5-1, the J gene TRBJ2-3; 11 nucleotides match TRBD1. Germline assignment: CDR1 SGHRS and CDR2 YFSETQ. The CDR3 contains 15 residues. Trimming at V came to 4 bases and at J to 3 bases, leaving 4 bases not matched to a gene. The CDR3 region is CASSIGQGATDTQYF. CDR3 in DNA: TGCGCCAGCAGCATAGGACAGGGGGCGACAGATACGCAGTATTTT.

The chain has TRBV10-2 and TRBJ1-2, with TRBD1 identical over 9 bases. The CDR3 has 15 amino acids. Germline CDR1 is WSHSY and CDR2 is SAAADI. The ends lost 10 bases at V and 1 base at J; junction bases unmatched: 10. Here the CDR3 reads CATNRGLADNYGYTF. For the CDR3, the DNA is TGCGCCACCAACAGGGGGCTGGCGGATAACTATGGCTACACCTTC.

This chain uses TRBV2 with TRBJ2-1; D possibly corresponds to TRBD2 (6 bases). Trimming pared 2 bases from V and 4 bases from J, leaving 12 bases between. Germline CDR1 SNHLY, CDR2 FYNNEI. The CDR3 runs to 15 residues. The CDR3 sequence is CASSEYSGMYNEQFF. The CDR3 coding sequence is TGTGCCAGCAGTGAATATAGCGGAATGTACAATGAGCAGTTCTTC.

The V call is TRBV29-1, the J call TRBJ2-2, with TRBD2 identical over 8 bases. V was pared by 7 bases and J by 3 bases, with 10 bases of the junction left unmatched. The CDR3 loop spans 15 amino acids. CDR1 is SQVTM and CDR2 is ANQGSEA in the germline V gene. The CDR3 reads CSAPSGGPDTGELFF. For the CDR3, the DNA is TGCAGCGCCCCATCGGGGGGGCCGGACACCGGGGAGCTGTTTTTT.

The rearrangement uses TRBV5-1 and TRBJ1-2, with a weak D call TRBD1 (6 bases). The CDR3 consists of 17 residues. Germline CDR1 SGHRS, CDR2 YFSETQ. The germline V and J ends were trimmed by 0 bases and 2 bases, with 17 bases remaining between them. CDR3 protein: CASSLDQGFKLNYGYTF. DNA of the CDR3: TGCGCCAGCAGCTTGGACCAGGGGTTTAAACTAAACTATGGCTACACCTTC.

The chain is built from TRBV19 and TRBJ1-5, with 11 nucleotides matching TRBD1. The CDR3 is 18 residues long. The junction had 10 bases not matched to a gene; V was cut back by 3 bases and J by 3 bases. Germline V gene lookup returns CDR1 LNHDA and CDR2 SQIVND (reference sequence). This CDR3 is CASSMVWGDRGVNQPQHF. In DNA form, the CDR3 reads TGTGCCAGTAGTATGGTTTGGGGGGACAGGGGGGTCAATCAGCCCCAGCATTTT.

The genes are TRBV27 and TRBJ1-2, with 8 bases that match TRBD1. The CDR3 runs 15 residues. CDR1 is MNHEY, CDR2 SMNVEV, per germline (reference sequence). Germline trimming cut 3 bases from V and 7 bases from J; bases unmatched to any gene: 10. CDR3 nucleotides: TGTGCCAGCAGTTTTGGGTCGGCAGGGGGCGGTGGCTACACCTTC. Translating it yields CASSFGSAGGGGYTF.

This chain links TRBV6-5 with TRBJ2-1; TRBD2 is a possible D gene (7 bases). Trimming left V 2 bases short and J 9 bases short, with 17 bases between. Germline V lookup: CDR1 MNHEY, CDR2 SVGAGI. The CDR3 totals 15 residues. Written as DNA, the CDR3 is TGTGCCAGCAGTTACGAGGGGGGGACTTTCAGTGAGCAGTTCTTC. This gives the protein CASSYEGGTFSEQFF.

V usage is TRBV5-1 and J usage is TRBJ2-2, with TRBD1 matching over 7 bases. CDR1 and CDR2 from the germline V gene are SGHRS and YFSETQ. This CDR3 contains 15 residues. The V and J ends lost 2 bases and 2 bases, in that order; junction bases with no gene match: 3. The CDR3 region has the DNA TGCGCCAGCAGCTTAGGGACAGACAACACCGGGGAGCTGTTTTTT. This codes for CASSLGTDNTGELFF.